The T cell receptor (beta chain) described here comes from a study of shared clonotypes between healthy human individuals (dated by TCRdb to 2018 to 2020). Study-wide context: Three men and two women, aged 18 to 49 years, made up the cohort. Per donor, three plates each were used for CD4 naive and CD4 memory, two for CD8 naive, and one for CD8 memory. The study deeply sequenced blood TCR repertoires of several healthy adults to estimate repertoire size and the extent of clonotype sharing between individuals. To increase sequencing depth and limit assay-specific biases, TCR repertoire library preparation and sequencing were carried out by different laboratories using diverse techniques. Between about 0.85 and 10 billion PBMCs per donor were obtained by leukapheresis. General study outcomes and caveats: Incomplete sequencing was indicated by rarefaction of sorted-subset datasets, despite the large sequencing depth. Estimated clonotype richness was generally larger for naive than for memory subsets. Sampling was restricted to blood, and TCR repertoires in tissue are likely to differ from TCR repertoires in blood. Based on pairwise subsampling, the degree of clonotype sharing among donors was expected to be affected by sequencing depth. When several donors were compared, the shared fraction of clonotypes was around 5% for naive CD4, around 3.6% for naive CD8, more than 2% for memory CD4, and 0.4% for memory CD8. Compared with non-shared clonotypes, clonotypes shared by all four sorted-subset donors had higher generation probabilities. Because the study included a small number of donors, the genetic and exposure-history diversity represented was limited.

The donors were healthy, HIV-negative adults with no recently reported acute infections or vaccinations. Every donor was a Caucasian adult residing in Nashville, Tennessee, USA. CD4+ T cells were enriched by magnetic negative selection, after which naive cells were positively selected on CD45RA and the negative fraction was taken as the memory subset. After blood collection by leukapheresis, PBMCs were isolated using Ficoll-Histopaque density gradient centrifugation and then cryopreserved in the vapor phase of liquid nitrogen. Purity and quantity of every magnetically sorted T cell population were checked by analytical flow cytometry. Each sorted fraction had its genomic DNA isolated and then quantified by UV absorbance on a Nanodrop 2000c. Turning to this clone: It has no known antigen specificity. The record has no base qualities; no much larger clone is one base away.

Using the deep immunoSEQ assay, multiplex PCR amplified TCR CDR3 regions from genomic DNA. Extracted genomic DNA from each cell subset was distributed evenly across all wells of several immunoSEQ 96-well plates, and each plate was treated as a replicate. For sorted subsets, each replicate PCR was loaded with about 0.2 ug genomic DNA, equivalent to roughly 30,000 T cell genomes. Purified libraries were quantified with a Qubit 3.0 fluorometer, sized on a Bioanalyzer 2100, and re-quantified with the KAPA Library Quantification kit. Each immunoSEQ 96-well plate was sequenced on its own single-read 150-cycle Illumina NextSeq 550 flow cell. In the original analysis: Because the immunoSEQ output included only junctional sequences and no quality scores, the filtering could not be the same as the filtering used for full-length reads. To assign V/J genes and CDR3, sequences were annotated using PyIR, a Python wrapper for IgBLAST v1.9, with IMGT germline references. Reads with weak V/J assignments (E-value above 1e-6), missing CDR3, stop codons, out-of-frame junctions, or ambiguous translated residues were removed. V3J clonotypes were defined as sequences sharing an identical inferred V gene, J gene, and CDR3 amino acid sequence. To compute the percentage overlap between repertoires, the number of shared unique clonotypes was divided by the size of the smaller repertoire. Three approaches were used to assess repertoire richness: RTK rarefaction, the Chao1 estimator, and Recon v2.1 estimates of unobserved clonotypes. OLGA was used to compute generation probabilities for all TCRbeta clonotypes that the gDNA method yielded from a handful of donors. TCRdb took this table from immuneACCESS and kept in-frame rearrangements with V and J called. Such tables lack part of the clones; where checked against another copy, unresolved V genes explain under half of the gap, and the rest is unexplained. V, J and clone size were drawn from that table, and D and trimming were deduced from the DNA. The sample table shows roughly 2.5 million clones, and around 94% are seen once. The top ten clones comprise about 0.13% of the sample.

The CDR3 runs 16 residues from the cysteine to the phenylalanine. Solely the CDR3 DNA is kept, with 48 bases framed from the first base. Recombination linked TRBV21-1 to TRBJ2-7. TRBV21-1 is annotated as a pseudogene. The receptor comes from a man in his late teens or twenties in good health. Sequenced sample: naive CD4+ T cells sorted from blood. The cell subset or site label here, explained by the study, means: CD45RA+ positively selected. The DNA is TGTGCCAGCAGCAAATTAAAGGGAAAGCGTTGCTACGAGCAGTACTTC. The resulting protein is CASSKLKGKRCYEQYF.